This is a list of T cell receptor beta chains from one sample in a study of blood T cell repertoires in COVID-19. Using immunoSEQ multiplex PCR, the repertoire was profiled, and TCRdb retains in-frame clones only, with some absent. In the table there are 97,000 or so clones, approximately 80% of which are singletons. The sample consisted of peripheral blood. These receptors came from a man aged 65 to 85 with acute or convalescent COVID-19. Both conserved end residues are part of each CDR3. The order of the fields is D gene, CDR3 length, J gene, clone size, V gene, CDR3 protein, CDR3 DNA. A D gene is named only where the DNA matches it firmly. Rows may omit the clone size; those that give it use once, few, many or a size class.

TRBD1 16 TRBJ2-1 - TRBV7-9 CASSQGGQGVYNEQFF TGTGCCAGCAGCCAGGGGGGACAGGGTGTTTACAATGAGCAGTTCTTC
TRBD2 16 TRBJ2-7 - TRBV4-2 CASSQDGLAGAYEQYF TGTGCCAGCAGCCAAGATGGGCTAGCGGGAGCTTACGAGCAGTACTTC
- 12 TRBJ1-1 once TRBV3-1/TRBV3-2 CASSRLTGEAFF TGTGCCAGCAGCCGACTAACAGGGGAAGCTTTCTTT
TRBD1 14 TRBJ2-5 - TRBV5-6 CASRGQFPQETQYF TGTGCCAGCAGGGGACAGTTTCCCCAAGAGACCCAGTACTTC
- 16 TRBJ1-5 - TRBV7-2 CASSYSPGRGNQPQHF TGTGCCAGCAGCTATAGTCCGGGGAGGGGCAATCAGCCCCAGCATTTT
- 15 TRBJ1-1 - TRBV5-1 CASSLQAGGNTEAFF TGCGCCAGCAGCTTGCAAGCCGGGGGGAACACTGAAGCTTTCTTT
- 13 TRBJ1-1 - TRBV7-6 CASSLQANTEAFF TGTGCCAGCAGCCTGCAGGCAAACACTGAAGCTTTCTTT
- 14 TRBJ1-5 - TRBV10-3 CAISNPGVGQPQHF TGTGCCATCAGTAACCCAGGGGTGGGTCAGCCCCAGCATTTT
- 16 TRBJ1-2 - TRBV3-1/TRBV3-2 CASTPSRGAVFYGYTF TGTGCCAGCACCCCTTCCAGGGGCGCCGTCTTTTATGGCTACACCTTC
TRBD2 18 TRBJ2-5 - TRBV15 CATSRDSWMTSLQETQYF TGTGCCACCAGCAGAGATTCCTGGATGACTAGCTTACAAGAGACCCAGTACTTC
- 17 TRBJ1-5 - TRBV5-5 CASSLVPPSGINQPQHF TGTGCCAGCAGCTTGGTCCCGCCGTCGGGAATCAATCAGCCCCAGCATTTT